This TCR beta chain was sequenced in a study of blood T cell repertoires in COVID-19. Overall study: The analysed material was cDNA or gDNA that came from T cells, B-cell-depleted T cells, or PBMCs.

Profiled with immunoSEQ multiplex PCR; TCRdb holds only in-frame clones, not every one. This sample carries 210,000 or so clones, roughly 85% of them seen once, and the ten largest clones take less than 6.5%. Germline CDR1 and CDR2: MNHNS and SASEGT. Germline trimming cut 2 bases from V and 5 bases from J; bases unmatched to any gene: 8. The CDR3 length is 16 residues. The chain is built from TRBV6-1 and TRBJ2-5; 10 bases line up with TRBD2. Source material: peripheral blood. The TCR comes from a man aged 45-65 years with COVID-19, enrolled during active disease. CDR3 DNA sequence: TGTGCCAGCAGTGAACTGAGCGGGGGGGCCGGTGAGACCCAGTACTTC. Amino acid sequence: CASSELSGGAGETQYF.